This T cell receptor beta chain emerged from a study of blood T cell repertoires in COVID-19. Looking at the study overall: From T cells, B-cell-depleted T cells, or PBMCs came the material, which was cDNA or gDNA.

The Seattle patients joined while their infection was active and were tracked longitudinally afterward. This CDR3 is built from 13 residues. Germline V CDR1 and CDR2: MGHDK, SYGVNS. The V end lost 6 bases, the J end lost 13 bases, and 18 bases lay between the germline ends. This clone was seen a single time. Original processing methods: How many nucleated cells were present was estimated from reference gene primer amplification. Assay used: immunoSEQ multiplex PCR; TCRdb lists only in-frame clones, some missing. The V and J calls and clone size come from that table; D and trimming were worked out from the DNA. The sample records roughly 210,000 clones, 80% to 85% being singletons.

The TCR comes from a woman older than 75 with COVID-19, enrolled during active disease. The sequencing sample was made of peripheral blood. V and J are TRBV25-1 and TRBJ2-2, with a possible D match to TRBD1 (6 bases). This CDR3 is CASSLGTQRGLFF. The CDR3 bases are TGTGCCAGCAGCCTCGGGACACAAAGAGGGCTGTTTTTT.